The 11 T cell receptor beta chains listed next were all sequenced from one sample in a study of blood T cell repertoires in COVID-19. Measured with immunoSEQ multiplex PCR; TCRdb has only the in-frame clones, and not every one. The sample shows around 250,000 clones, around four fifths of them seen only once. Material for sequencing was peripheral blood. These receptors all come from a man aged 30 to 39 who had recovered from COVID-19.

The chain uses TRBV7-8 and TRBJ1-2; D is undetermined. The CDR3 runs 15 residues. Per germline, CDR1 SGHVS and CDR2 FQNEAQ. V shed 4 bases and J shed 8 bases, with 20 bases lying between them. The CDR3 nucleotides are TGTGCCAGCAGCTCAGAATCAGTGATAGGGAGGGGCTACACCTTC. Its protein product is CASSSESVIGRGYTF. The complete variable domain, with remaining parts taken from reference TRBV7-8 and TRBJ1-2, reads GAGVSQSPRYKVAKRGQDVALRCDPISGHVSLFWYQQALGQGPEFLTYFQNEAQLDKSGLPSDRFFAERPEGSVSTLKIQRTQQEDSAVYLCASSSESVIGRGYTFGSGTRLTVV.

V and J are TRBV7-9 and TRBJ2-7; a weak D match, TRBD2 (6 bases). The V gene's germline CDR1 is SEHNR and CDR2 FQNEAQ (reference sequence). The CDR3 consists of 17 residues. Trimming stripped 5 bases from V and 0 bases from J, with 20 bases between. DNA of the CDR3: TGTGCCAGCAGCCCAGACGGCGGGACTTCATTCTCCTACGAGCAGTACTTC. This gives the protein CASSPDGGTSFSYEQYF.

The genes are TRBV29-1 and TRBJ1-1, with D hard to call. Trimming left V 4 bases short and J 1 base short, with 13 bases between. CDR3 length: 14 residues. Germline assignment: CDR1 SQVTM and CDR2 ANQGSEA. The CDR3 is CSVAPAGGNTEAFF. DNA of the CDR3: TGCAGCGTTGCGCCGGCCGGAGGGAACACTGAAGCTTTCTTT. The full variable domain, completed using reference TRBV29-1 and TRBJ1-1, is SAVISQKPSRDICQRGTSLTIQCQVDSQVTMMFWYRQQPGQSLTLIATANQGSEATYESGFVIDKFPISRPNLTFSTLTVSNMSPEDSSIYLCSVAPAGGNTEAFFGQGTRLTVV.

V usage is TRBV27 and J usage is TRBJ2-6; D gene ambiguous. CDR1 and CDR2 from the germline V gene are MNHEY and SMNVEV (reference sequence). Trimming shortened V by 7 bases and J by 0 bases, and 16 bases separated the two germline ends. The CDR3 is made up of 17 amino acids. CDR3 in DNA: TGTGCCAGCAAGGAGTGGAGTGCCAACTCTGGGGCCAACGTCCTGACTTTC. Translating it yields CASKEWSANSGANVLTF.

The DNA for the CDR3 is TGCGCCAGCAGCCAGACAAGACAGAACACTGAAGCTTTCTTT. Translating gives CASSQTRQNTEAFF. V gene TRBV4-1 combines with J gene TRBJ1-1; D unclear. CDR1 is MGHRA and CDR2 is YSYEKL in the germline V gene. The CDR3 extends over 14 amino acids. Trimming removed 3 bases at V and 1 base at J, with 9 bases between.

The count of this clone is one. The genes are TRBV6-5 and TRBJ2-1; possible D gene TRBD1, 5 bases. The CDR3 totals 15 residues. The V gene lost 0 bases and the J gene lost 4 bases, with 10 bases spanning the gap. CDR1 is MNHEY, CDR2 SVGAGI, per germline. In DNA, the CDR3 is TGTGCCAGCAGTTACTCTAACAGGCCATACAATGAGCAGTTCTTC. Translating gives CASSYSNRPYNEQFF.

The V and J genes are TRBV4-1 and TRBJ1-4; TRBD1 agrees at 7 bases. The V gene end was trimmed by 5 bases and the J gene end by 2 bases; junction bases not matched to a gene: 5. This CDR3 region has 15 residues. Germline V gene data show CDR1 as MGHRA and CDR2 as YSYEKL. CDR3 coding DNA: TGCGCCAGCAGCGGCCTGACAGGGACTAATGAAAAACTGTTTTTT. This gives the protein CASSGLTGTNEKLFF.

The CDR3 region is CSGPPTGGKEETQYF. In DNA, the CDR3 is TGCAGCGGACCTCCGACAGGGGGCAAGGAAGAGACCCAGTACTTC. This chain uses TRBV29-1 with TRBJ2-5; the match to TRBD1 covers 10 bases. Trimming cost V 7 bases and J 3 bases; bases outside gene matches: 11. The V gene's germline CDR1 is SQVTM and CDR2 ANQGSEA. This CDR3 has 15 residues.

The rearrangement joins TRBV11-2 to TRBJ2-3; 10 nucleotides align to TRBD1. J lost 3 bases, V lost 6 bases, and 3 bases had no gene match. The CDR3 has 14 residues. Germline V gene sequence: CDR1 SGHAT, CDR2 FQNNGV. In DNA, the CDR3 is TGTGCCAGCAGTGTGGGACAGGGGACAGATACGCAGTATTTT. Translated: CASSVGQGTDTQYF. Looking up the rest from reference TRBV11-2 and TRBJ2-3 gives the full variable domain: EAGVAQSPRYKIIEKRQSVAFWCNPISGHATLYWYQQILGQGPKLLIQFQNNGVVDDSQLPKDRFSAERLKGVDSTLKIQPAKLEDSAVYLCASSVGQGTDTQYFGPGTRLTVL.

This chain links TRBV10-3 with TRBJ2-3, with TRBD2 identical over 8 bases. V trimming: 6 bases; J trimming: 3 bases; junction bases outside the gene matches: 5. Germline CDR1 is ENHRY and CDR2 is SYGVKD. The CDR3 covers 14 residues. CDR3 DNA: TGTGCCATCAGCCTTAGCGGGGCAACAGATACGCAGTATTTT. Protein: CAISLSGATDTQYF.

This chain uses TRBV6-5 with TRBJ1-2; a possible D gene is TRBD1 (5 bases). Germline V gene sequence: CDR1 MNHEY, CDR2 SVGAGI. The V end lost 0 bases, the J end lost 3 bases, and 14 bases lay between the germline ends. The CDR3 runs to 16 residues. CDR3 DNA: TGTGCCAGCAGTTACTCGGGTCAGGGATCCGACTATGGCTACACCTTC. Its protein product is CASSYSGQGSDYGYTF.